This T cell receptor beta chain was identified during a study of CD8 T cells in ankylosing spondylitis. V lost 1 base and J lost 0; bases outside the gene matches: 12. This CDR3 has 19 amino acids. The germline V gene has CDR1 LNHNV and CDR2 YYDKDF (reference sequence). In its sample, this clonotype was seen a few times. Its antigen is undetermined. Quantitative 5'-RACE with molecular barcodes produced the TCR beta libraries. TCRdb processed the 5' RACE reads anew with MiXCR; each CDR3 protein has one entry. The sample records approximately 140,000 distinct CDR3 sequences, roughly 44% being singletons. The study's findings and limits: Relatively rare in peripheral blood, disease-linked clones were also CD8+. In ankylosing spondylitis patients, matched synovial fluid reportedly showed significant enrichment of disease-linked clones.

The sequencing sample was made of synovial fluid, either unsorted or a sorted T cell fraction (not recorded which). The genes are TRBV15 and TRBJ2-7; TRBD2 aligns across 10 bases. The clonotype originates from a male donor with ankylosing spondylitis. As DNA, the CDR3 is TGTGCCACCAGCAGAGGGGAGCTAGCGGGGGTCCTGAGCTCCTACGAGCAGTACTTC. This sequence encodes CATSRGELAGVLSSYEQYF.